The TCR beta chain under discussion was sequenced for a study of blood T cell repertoires in COVID-19. Profiled with immunoSEQ multiplex PCR; TCRdb holds only in-frame clones, not every one. The sample yields about 280,000 clones, 75% to 90% seen once. This CDR3 has 16 amino acids. The junction had 2 bases not matched to a gene; V was cut back by 0 bases and J by 0 bases. Germline CDR1 SGHRS, CDR2 YFSETQ. The sample taken for sequencing was peripheral blood. The sequence was collected from a woman in her thirties or forties who had recovered from COVID-19. This chain joins TRBV5-1 and TRBJ1-1; TRBD1 agrees at 10 bases. The CDR3: CASSLEGQGMNTEAFF. For the CDR3, the DNA is TGCGCCAGCAGCTTGGAGGGACAGGGGATGAACACTGAAGCTTTCTTT.